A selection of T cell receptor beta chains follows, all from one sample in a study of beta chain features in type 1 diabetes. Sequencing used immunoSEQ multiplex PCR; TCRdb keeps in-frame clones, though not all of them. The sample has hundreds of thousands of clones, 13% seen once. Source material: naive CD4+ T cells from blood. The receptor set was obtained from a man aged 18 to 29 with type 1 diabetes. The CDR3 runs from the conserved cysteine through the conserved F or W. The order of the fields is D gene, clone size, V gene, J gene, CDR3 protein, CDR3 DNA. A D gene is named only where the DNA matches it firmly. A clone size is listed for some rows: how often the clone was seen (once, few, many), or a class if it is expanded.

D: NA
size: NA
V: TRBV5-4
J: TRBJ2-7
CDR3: CASSFMAGPDYEQYF
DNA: TGTGCCAGCAGCTTTATGGCGGGGCCAGACTACGAGCAGTACTTC

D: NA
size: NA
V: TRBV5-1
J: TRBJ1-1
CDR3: CASSELWTVNTEAFF
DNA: TGCGCCAGCAGCGAGTTGTGGACAGTGAACACTGAAGCTTTCTTT

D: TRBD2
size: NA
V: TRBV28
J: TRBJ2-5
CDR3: CASSLASGGSPSQETQYF
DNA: TGTGCCAGCAGTTTAGCTAGCGGGGGTTCCCCCTCACAAGAGACCCAGTACTTC

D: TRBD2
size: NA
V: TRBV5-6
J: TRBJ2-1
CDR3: CASSPWVGRGEQFF
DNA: TGTGCCAGCAGCCCTTGGGTTGGGAGGGGTGAGCAGTTCTTC

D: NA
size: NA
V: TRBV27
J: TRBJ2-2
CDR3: CASSLFRLHDAAGELFF
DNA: TGTGCCAGCAGTTTATTTCGTTTGCATGACGCGGCCGGGGAGCTGTTTTTT

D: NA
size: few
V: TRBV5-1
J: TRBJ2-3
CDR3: CASNPGQTTDTQYF
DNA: TGCGCCAGCAACCCAGGACAGACCACAGATACGCAGTATTTT

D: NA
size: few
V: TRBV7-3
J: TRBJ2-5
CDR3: CASSSYLLGETQYF
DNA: TGTGCCAGCAGCTCCTACCTCTTGGGGGAGACCCAGTACTTC

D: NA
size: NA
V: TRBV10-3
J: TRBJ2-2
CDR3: CAISEPGGENTGELFF
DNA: TGTGCCATCAGTGAGCCCGGCGGGGAGAACACCGGGGAGCTGTTTTTT

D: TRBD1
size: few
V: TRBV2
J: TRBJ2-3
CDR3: CASTTDRASRIGDTQYF
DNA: TGTGCCAGTACGACAGACAGGGCCTCTAGGATAGGAGATACGCAGTATTTT

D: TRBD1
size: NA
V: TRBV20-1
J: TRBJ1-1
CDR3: CSAPGQREAFF
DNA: TGCAGTGCGCCGGGACAGCGGGAAGCTTTCTTT

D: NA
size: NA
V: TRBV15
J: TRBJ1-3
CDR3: CATSRDAAGNTIYF
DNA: TGTGCCACCAGCAGAGATGCGGCTGGAAACACCATATATTTT

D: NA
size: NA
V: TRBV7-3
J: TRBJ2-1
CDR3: CASSLGWEREQFF
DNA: TGTGCCAGCAGCTTAGGGTGGGAGAGGGAGCAGTTCTTC

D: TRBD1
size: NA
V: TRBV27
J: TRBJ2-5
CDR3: CASSPRTGKETQYF
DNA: TGTGCCAGCAGTCCTCGGACAGGGAAAGAGACCCAGTACTTC

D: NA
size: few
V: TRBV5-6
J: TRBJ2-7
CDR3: CASNTGRTAVGHGEQYF
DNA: TGTGCCAGCAACACGGGAAGGACGGCAGTAGGGCATGGCGAGCAGTACTTC

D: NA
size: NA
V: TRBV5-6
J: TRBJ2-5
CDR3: CASSSRTTSETQYF
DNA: TGTGCCAGCAGCTCTCGGACCACCTCAGAGACCCAGTACTTC

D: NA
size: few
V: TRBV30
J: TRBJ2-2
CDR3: CAWSGGAPGELFF
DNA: TGTGCCTGGAGTGGGGGGGCGCCCGGGGAGCTGTTTTTT

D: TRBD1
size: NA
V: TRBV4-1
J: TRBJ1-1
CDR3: CASSQDRQGGGMNTEAFF
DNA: TGCGCCAGCAGCCAAGATCGACAGGGTGGGGGAATGAACACTGAAGCTTTCTTT

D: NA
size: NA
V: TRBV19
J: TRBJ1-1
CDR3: CASSTQRNTEAFF
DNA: TGTGCCAGTAGTACCCAGAGGAACACTGAAGCTTTCTTT

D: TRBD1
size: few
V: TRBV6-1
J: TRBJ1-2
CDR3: CASSESIGTGYGYTF
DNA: TGTGCCAGCAGTGAATCCATCGGGACAGGCTATGGCTACACCTTC

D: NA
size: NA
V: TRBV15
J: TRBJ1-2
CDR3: CATSRVGWTEKDYGYTF
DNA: TGTGCCACCAGCAGAGTAGGGTGGACAGAAAAAGATTATGGCTACACCTTC

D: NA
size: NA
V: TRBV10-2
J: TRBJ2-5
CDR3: CASSVVEETQYF
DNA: TGCGCCAGCAGTGTAGTGGAAGAGACCCAGTACTTC

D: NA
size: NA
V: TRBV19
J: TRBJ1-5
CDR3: CASKEGQQPQHF
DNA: TGTGCCTCCAAGGAGGGCCAGCAGCCCCAGCATTTT

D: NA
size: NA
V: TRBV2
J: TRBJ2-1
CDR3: CASSTDTLDNEQFF
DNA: TGTGCCAGCAGCACAGATACCTTGGACAATGAGCAGTTCTTC

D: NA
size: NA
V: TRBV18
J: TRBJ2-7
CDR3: CASSSRTDTYEQYF
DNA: TGTGCCAGCTCTTCCAGGACTGATACCTACGAGCAGTACTTC

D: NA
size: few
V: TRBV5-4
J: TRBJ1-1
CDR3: CASSHAANTEAFF
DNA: TGTGCCAGCAGCCATGCCGCTAACACTGAAGCTTTCTTT

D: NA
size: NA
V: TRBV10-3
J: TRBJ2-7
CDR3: CATGGSRGKDEQYF
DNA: TGTGCCACGGGGGGCAGCAGGGGAAAGGACGAGCAGTACTTC

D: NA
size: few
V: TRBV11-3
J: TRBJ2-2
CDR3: CASSLVWGTGELFF
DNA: TGTGCCAGCAGCTTAGTATGGGGTACCGGGGAGCTGTTTTTT

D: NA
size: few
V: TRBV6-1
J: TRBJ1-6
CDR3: CASSFGALGSPLHF
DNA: TGTGCCAGCAGTTTTGGGGCCCTGGGTTCACCCCTCCACTTT

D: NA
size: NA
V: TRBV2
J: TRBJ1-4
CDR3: CASRPGQGKTNEKLFF
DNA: TGTGCCAGCAGGCCCGGACAAGGGAAAACTAATGAAAAGCTGTTTTTT

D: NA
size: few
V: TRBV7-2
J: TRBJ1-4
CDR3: CASRLGGADEKLFF
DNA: TGTGCCAGCAGACTAGGGGGGGCAGACGAAAAACTGTTTTTT

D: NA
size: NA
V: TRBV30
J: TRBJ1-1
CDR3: CAWVGGSRAFF
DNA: TGTGCCTGGGTCGGTGGGTCGAGAGCTTTCTTT

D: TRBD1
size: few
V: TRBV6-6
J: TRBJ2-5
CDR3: CASTHFPGQGQETQYF
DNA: TGTGCCAGCACCCACTTCCCGGGACAGGGGCAAGAGACCCAGTACTTC

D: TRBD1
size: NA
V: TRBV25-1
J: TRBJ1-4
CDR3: CASTPGQGDEKLFF
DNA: TGTGCCAGCACTCCGGGACAGGGTGATGAAAAACTGTTTTTT

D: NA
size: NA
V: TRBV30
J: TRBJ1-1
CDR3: CAWNMWGKNTEAFF
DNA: TGTGCCTGGAACATGTGGGGAAAGAACACTGAAGCTTTCTTT

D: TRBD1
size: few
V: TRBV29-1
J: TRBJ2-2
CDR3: CSAYRDRGTGELFF
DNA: TGCAGCGCATACCGGGACAGGGGAACCGGGGAGCTGTTTTTT

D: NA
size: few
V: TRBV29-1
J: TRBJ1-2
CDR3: CSVHPAWGANGYTF
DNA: TGCAGCGTTCATCCTGCGTGGGGGGCAAATGGCTACACCTTC

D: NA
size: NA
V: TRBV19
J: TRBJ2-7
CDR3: CASSRSPYEQYF
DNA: TGTGCCAGTAGTCGTAGCCCCTACGAGCAGTACTTC

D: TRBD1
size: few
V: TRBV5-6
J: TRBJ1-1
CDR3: CASSPTPTGFTEAFF
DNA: TGTGCCAGCAGCCCCACCCCGACAGGGTTTACTGAAGCTTTCTTT

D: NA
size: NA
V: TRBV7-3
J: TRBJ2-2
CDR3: CASSLSGELFF
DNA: TGTGCCAGCAGCTTATCCGGGGAGCTGTTTTTT

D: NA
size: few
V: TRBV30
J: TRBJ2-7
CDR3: CAWTGTYEQYF
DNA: TGTGCCTGGACAGGAACCTACGAGCAGTACTTC

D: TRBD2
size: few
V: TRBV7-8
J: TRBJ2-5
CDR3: CASSSRPAGAPGETQYF
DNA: TGTGCCAGCAGCTCACGTCCAGCGGGGGCACCGGGAGAGACCCAGTACTTC

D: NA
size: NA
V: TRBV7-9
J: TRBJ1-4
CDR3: CASSLGGIEKLFF
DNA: TGTGCCAGCAGCTTAGGAGGGATTGAAAAACTGTTTTTT

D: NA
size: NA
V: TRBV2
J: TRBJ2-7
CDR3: CASNLNDEQYF
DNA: TGTGCCAGCAACTTAAACGACGAGCAGTACTTC

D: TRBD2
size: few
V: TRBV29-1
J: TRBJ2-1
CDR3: CSVGLRLAGGNEQFF
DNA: TGCAGCGTTGGGCTCCGACTAGCGGGGGGCAATGAGCAGTTCTTC